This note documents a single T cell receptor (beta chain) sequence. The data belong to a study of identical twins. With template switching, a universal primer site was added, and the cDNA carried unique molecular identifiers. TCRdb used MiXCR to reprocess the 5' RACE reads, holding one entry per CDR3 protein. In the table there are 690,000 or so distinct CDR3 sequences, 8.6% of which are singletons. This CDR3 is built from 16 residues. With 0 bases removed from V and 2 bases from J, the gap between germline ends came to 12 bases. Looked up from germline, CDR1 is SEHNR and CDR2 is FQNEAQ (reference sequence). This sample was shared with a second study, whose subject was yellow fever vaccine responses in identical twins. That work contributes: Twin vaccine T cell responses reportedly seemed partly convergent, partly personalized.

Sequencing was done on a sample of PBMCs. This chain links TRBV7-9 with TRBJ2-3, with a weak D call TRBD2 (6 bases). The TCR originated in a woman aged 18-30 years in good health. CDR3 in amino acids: CASSLASSDYTDTQYF. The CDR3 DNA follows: TGTGCCAGCAGCTTAGCTTCTAGCGACTACACAGATACGCAGTATTTT.